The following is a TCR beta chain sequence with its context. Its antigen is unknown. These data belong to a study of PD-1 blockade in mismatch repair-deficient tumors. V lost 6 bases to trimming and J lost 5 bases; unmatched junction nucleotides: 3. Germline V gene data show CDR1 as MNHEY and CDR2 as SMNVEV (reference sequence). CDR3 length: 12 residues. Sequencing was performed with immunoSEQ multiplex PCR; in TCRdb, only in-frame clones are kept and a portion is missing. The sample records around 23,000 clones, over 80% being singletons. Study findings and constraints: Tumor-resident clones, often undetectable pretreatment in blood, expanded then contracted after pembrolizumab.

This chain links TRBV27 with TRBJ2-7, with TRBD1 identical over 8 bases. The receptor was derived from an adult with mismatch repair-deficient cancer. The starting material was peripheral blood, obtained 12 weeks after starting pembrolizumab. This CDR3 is CASRDRVHEQYF. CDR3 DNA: TGTGCCAGCAGGGACAGGGTACACGAGCAGTACTTC.